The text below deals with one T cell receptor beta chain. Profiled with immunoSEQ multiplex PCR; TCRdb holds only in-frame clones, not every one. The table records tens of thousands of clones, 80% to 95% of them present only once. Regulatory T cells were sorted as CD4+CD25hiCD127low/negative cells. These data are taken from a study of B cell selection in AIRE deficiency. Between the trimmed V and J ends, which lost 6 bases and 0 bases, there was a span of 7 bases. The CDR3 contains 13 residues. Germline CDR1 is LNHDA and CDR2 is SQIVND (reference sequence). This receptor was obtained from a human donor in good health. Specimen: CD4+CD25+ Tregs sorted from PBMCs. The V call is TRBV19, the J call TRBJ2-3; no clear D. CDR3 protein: CASRGLSTDTQYF. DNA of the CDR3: TGTGCCAGTAGGGGGTTGAGCACAGATACGCAGTATTTT.